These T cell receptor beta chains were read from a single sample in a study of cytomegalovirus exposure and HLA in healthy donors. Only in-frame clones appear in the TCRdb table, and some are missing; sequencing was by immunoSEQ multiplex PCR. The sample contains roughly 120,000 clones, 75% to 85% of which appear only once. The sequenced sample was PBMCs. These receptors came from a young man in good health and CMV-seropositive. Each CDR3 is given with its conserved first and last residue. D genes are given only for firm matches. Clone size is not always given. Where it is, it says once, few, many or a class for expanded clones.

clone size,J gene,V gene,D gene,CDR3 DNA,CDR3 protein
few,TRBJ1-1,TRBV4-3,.,TGCGCCAGCAGCCAATCCCGACAGGTAGGGGCTTTCTTT,CASSQSRQVGAFF
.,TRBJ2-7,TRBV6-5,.,TGTGCCAGCAGTTACTCGAATGCGGCCACCTACGAGCAGTACTTC,CASSYSNAATYEQYF
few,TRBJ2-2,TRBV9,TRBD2,TGTGCCAGCAGCGTAGACCCGGGAGGATTCGGGGAGCTGTTTTTT,CASSVDPGGFGELFF
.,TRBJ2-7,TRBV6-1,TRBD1,TGTGCCAGCAGTCCCCGTGCCGTTACGACAGGGGAGCAGTACTTC,CASSPRAVTTGEQYF
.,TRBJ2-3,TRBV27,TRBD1,TGTGCCAGCAGTTTATTTGACAGGGGAGGCACAGATACGCAGTATTTT,CASSLFDRGGTDTQYF
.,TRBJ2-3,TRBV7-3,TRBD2,TGTGCCAGCAGCTCGGGACTAGCGGGTACAGATACGCAGTATTTT,CASSSGLAGTDTQYF
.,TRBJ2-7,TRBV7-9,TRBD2,TGTGCCAGCAGCTCGACTAGCGGGGGGCTATCTTACGAGCAGTACTTC,CASSSTSGGLSYEQYF
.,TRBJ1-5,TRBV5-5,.,TGTGCCAGCAGCTTCGGACAGAGCAATCAGCCCCAGCATTTT,CASSFGQSNQPQHF
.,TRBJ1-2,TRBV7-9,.,TGTTCCAGCAGCCGTTCCTATGGCTACACCTTC,CSSSRSYGYTF
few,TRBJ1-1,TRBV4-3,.,TGCGCCAGCAGCCAACCCCCGAGATGGCAGGGTTGGGACACTGAAGCTTTCTTT,CASSQPPRWQGWDTEAFF
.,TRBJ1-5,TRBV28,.,TGTGCCAGCAGTTTATTTCGTACAGATCAGCCCCAGCATTTT,CASSLFRTDQPQHF
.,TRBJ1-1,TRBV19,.,TGTGCCAGTAGTATCTTTCGGGGGAAGGTGACTGAAGCTTTCTTT,CASSIFRGKVTEAFF
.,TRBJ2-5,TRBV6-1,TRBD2,TGTGCCAGCAGTGAAGTTGCTAGCGGGGGGGCAGAGGAGACCCAGTACTTC,CASSEVASGGAEETQYF
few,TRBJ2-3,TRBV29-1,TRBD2,TGCAGCGTTGAAACTATCCCGGGAGGGAGCACAGATACGCAGTATTTT,CSVETIPGGSTDTQYF
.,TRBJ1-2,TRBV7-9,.,TGTGCCAGCAGCCGTACCAGGGGATTTTTCAATGGCTACACCTTC,CASSRTRGFFNGYTF
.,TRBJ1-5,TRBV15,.,TGTGCCACCGGGAGTTTTCAGGTGGAGGCGAATCAGCCCCAGCATTTT,CATGSFQVEANQPQHF
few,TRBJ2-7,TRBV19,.,TGTGCCAGTAGTCCATACCCAACCATACTTTCCTACGAGCAGTACTTC,CASSPYPTILSYEQYF
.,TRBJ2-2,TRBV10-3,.,TGTGCCACTGGTCGACAGGTCTACACCGGGGAGCTGTTTTTT,CATGRQVYTGELFF
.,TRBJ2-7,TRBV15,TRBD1,TGTGCCACCAGCTCGGGACAGGGGTTAAGCTCCTACGAGCAGTACTTC,CATSSGQGLSSYEQYF
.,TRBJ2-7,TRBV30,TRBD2,TGTGCAGGTGGGAGGGCCTACGAGCAGTACTTC,CAGGRAYEQYF
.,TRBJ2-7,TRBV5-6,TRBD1,TGTGCCAGCAGCTTTGGGACAGGGACACCCCCCTACGAGCAGTACTTC,CASSFGTGTPPYEQYF
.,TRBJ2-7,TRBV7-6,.,TGTGCCAGCAGCCCGAGAATTGACAGCTACGAGCAGTACTTC,CASSPRIDSYEQYF
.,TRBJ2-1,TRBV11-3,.,TGTGCCAGCAGCTTAGTGACAAGGTACAATGAGCAGTTCTTC,CASSLVTRYNEQFF
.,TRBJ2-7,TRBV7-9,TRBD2,TGTGCCAGCAGCCCCCGGGGGGGGACGACTTACGAGCAGTACTTC,CASSPRGGTTYEQYF
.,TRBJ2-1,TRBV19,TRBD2,TGTGCCAGTAGTGGATATAGCGGGAGAAGCTACAATGAGCAGTTCTTC,CASSGYSGRSYNEQFF
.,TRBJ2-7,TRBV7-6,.,TGTGCCAGCAGCTTAGGTTTGTCCTACGAGCAGTACTTC,CASSLGLSYEQYF
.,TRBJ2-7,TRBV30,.,TGTGCCTGGAGTGGAGGGGGAACCTACGAGCAGTACTTC,CAWSGGGTYEQYF
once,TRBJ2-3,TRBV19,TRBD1,TGTGCCAGTAGTCCCCGGACAGGGGGAGTCAATCAGCCCCAGTATTTT,CASSPRTGGVNQPQYF
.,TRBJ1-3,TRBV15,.,TGTGCCACCAGCAGAGCTGAGGCTGGAAACACCATATATTTT,CATSRAEAGNTIYF
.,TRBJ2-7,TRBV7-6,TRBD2,TGTGCCAGCAGCCGGACTAGCGGGGGGGTGAGGCAGTACTTC,CASSRTSGGVRQYF
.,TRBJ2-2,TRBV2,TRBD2,TGTGCCAGCAGTGATCGGGGGGGGAACACCGGGGAGCTGTTTTTT,CASSDRGGNTGELFF
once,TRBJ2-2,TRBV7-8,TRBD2,TGTGCCAGCAGCTTACTCAAACTAGCGGGAGGGGGCACCGGGGAGCTGTTTTTT,CASSLLKLAGGGTGELFF
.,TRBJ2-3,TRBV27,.,TGTGCCAGCAGATCAGGGGGGTACACAGATACGCAGTATTTT,CASRSGGYTDTQYF
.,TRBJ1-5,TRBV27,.,TGTGCCAGCAGTTTATTCGGACAGTATAGCAATCAGCCCCAGCATTTT,CASSLFGQYSNQPQHF
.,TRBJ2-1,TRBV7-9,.,TGTGCCAGCAGCTTATACAGGGGGCGTCTAGCGGGGACCAATGAGCAGTTCTTC,CASSLYRGRLAGTNEQFF
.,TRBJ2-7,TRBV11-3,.,TGTGCCAGCAGCCATAGCTCCTCCTACGAGCAGTACTTC,CASSHSSSYEQYF
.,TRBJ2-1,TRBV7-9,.,TGTGCCAGCAGCTTAGGACTCTACAATGAGCAGTTCTTC,CASSLGLYNEQFF
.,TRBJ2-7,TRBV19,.,TGTGCCAGCCAAACCTCATGGGGGCCGTGGGAGCAGTACTTC,CASQTSWGPWEQYF